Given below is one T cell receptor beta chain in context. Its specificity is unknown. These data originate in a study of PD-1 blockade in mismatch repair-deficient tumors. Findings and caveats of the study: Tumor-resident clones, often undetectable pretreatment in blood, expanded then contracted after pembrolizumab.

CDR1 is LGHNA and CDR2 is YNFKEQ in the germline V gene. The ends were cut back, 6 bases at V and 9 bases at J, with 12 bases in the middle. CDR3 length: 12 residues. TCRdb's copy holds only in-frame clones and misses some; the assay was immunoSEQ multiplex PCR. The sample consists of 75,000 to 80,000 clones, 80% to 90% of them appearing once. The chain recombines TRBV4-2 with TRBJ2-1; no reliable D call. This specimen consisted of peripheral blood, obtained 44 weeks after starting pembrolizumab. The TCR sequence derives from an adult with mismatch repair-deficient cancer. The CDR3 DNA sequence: TGTGCCAGCAGACTTAATACACGTGAGCAGTTCTTC. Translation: CASRLNTREQFF.